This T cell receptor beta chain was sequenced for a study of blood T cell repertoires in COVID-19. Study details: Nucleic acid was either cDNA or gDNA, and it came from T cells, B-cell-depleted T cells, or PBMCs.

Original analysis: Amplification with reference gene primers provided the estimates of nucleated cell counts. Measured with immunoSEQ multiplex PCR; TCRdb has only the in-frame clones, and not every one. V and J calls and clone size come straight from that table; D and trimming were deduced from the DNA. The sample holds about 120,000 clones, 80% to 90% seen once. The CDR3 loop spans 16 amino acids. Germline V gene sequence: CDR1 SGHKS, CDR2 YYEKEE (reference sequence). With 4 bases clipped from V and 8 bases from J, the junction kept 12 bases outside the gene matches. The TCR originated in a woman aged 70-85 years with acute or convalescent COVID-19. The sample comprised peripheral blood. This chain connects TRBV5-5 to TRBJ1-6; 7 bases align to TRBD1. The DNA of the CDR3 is TGTGCCAGCAGCGTCCAGGGGGGACATCGGTATTCACCCCTCCACTTT. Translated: CASSVQGGHRYSPLHF.